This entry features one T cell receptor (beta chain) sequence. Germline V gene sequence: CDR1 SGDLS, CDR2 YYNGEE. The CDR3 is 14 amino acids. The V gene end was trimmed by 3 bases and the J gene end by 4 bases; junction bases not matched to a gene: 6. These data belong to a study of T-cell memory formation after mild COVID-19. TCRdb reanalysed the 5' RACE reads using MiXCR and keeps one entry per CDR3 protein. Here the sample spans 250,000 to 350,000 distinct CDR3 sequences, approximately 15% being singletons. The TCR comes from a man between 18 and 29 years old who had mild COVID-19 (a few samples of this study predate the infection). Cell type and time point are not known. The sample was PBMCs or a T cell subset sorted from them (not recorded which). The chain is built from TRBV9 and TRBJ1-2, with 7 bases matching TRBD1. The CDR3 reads CASSGQGDIYGYTF. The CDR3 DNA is TGTGCCAGCAGCGGACAGGGAGATATCTATGGCTACACCTTC.